Below, 8 T cell receptor beta chains from the same sample are listed, as sequenced in a study of T-cell memory formation after mild COVID-19. TCRdb ran MiXCR on the 5' RACE reads and lists one entry per CDR3 protein. This sample has nearly 200,000 distinct CDR3 sequences, with around 16% found just once. The specimen sequenced was PBMCs or a T cell subset sorted from them (not recorded which). The receptors were sampled from an adult woman who had mild COVID-19 (a few samples of this study predate the infection). Cell type and time point are not known.

This clonotype was seen a handful of times. The chain employs TRBV12-3 or TRBV12-4 and TRBJ2-7; D remains ambiguous. Trimming removed 2 bases at V and 5 bases at J, with 10 bases between. This CDR3 is 13 amino acids long. The CDR3 spells CASSLPIGNEQYF. The DNA of the CDR3 is TGTGCCAGCAGTTTACCGATAGGGAACGAGCAGTACTTC.

A few counts support this clonotype. The V gene is TRBV4-2, the J gene TRBJ1-6; D unclear. The germline gives CDR1 LGHNA, CDR2 YNFKEQ. The CDR3 runs to 18 residues. Trimming cost V 1 base and J 3 bases, with 16 bases left between them. CDR3 DNA sequence: TGTGCCAGCAGCCAAGGAGGAGGTGGAGGATACTATAATTCACCCCTCCACTTT. Encoded protein: CASSQGGGGGYYNSPLHF.

This clonotype was counted only a few times. V gene TRBV2 combines with J gene TRBJ2-3, with 11 bases fitting TRBD2. The germline CDR1 and CDR2 sequences are SNHLY and FYNNEI. CDR3 size: 15 residues. With V trimmed by 6 bases and J by 1 base, 3 bases remained unmatched. CDR3 DNA sequence: TGTGCCAGCAGCCTAGCGGGGGGCGGCACAGATACGCAGTATTTT. It translates to CASSLAGGGTDTQYF.

J is TRBJ1-3 and V is TRBV7-8; a weak D match, TRBD1 (5 bases). CDR3 length equals 15 residues. Germline V gene lookup returns CDR1 SGHVS and CDR2 FQNEAQ. V was clipped by 2 bases and J by 1 base, with 9 bases between them. CDR3 sequence reads: CASSLHRSSGNTIYF. In nucleotides, the CDR3 is TGTGCCAGCAGCTTACACAGGTCTTCTGGAAACACCATATATTTT.

This clonotype was seen more than once but under ten times. V usage is TRBV20-1 and J usage is TRBJ2-3; weak D call: TRBD2 (6 bases). Trimming took off 7 bases at V and 3 bases at J, with 20 bases between the two ends. CDR3 length: 15 amino acids. The germline V gene encodes CDR1 DFQATT and CDR2 SNEGSKA (reference sequence). This CDR3 reads CSVIGGRRRTDTQYF. Here the CDR3 DNA reads TGCAGTGTCATTGGGGGGAGAAGGAGGACAGATACGCAGTATTTT.

In this sample, this clonotype turned up many times. The chain joins TRBV10-3 to TRBJ1-6, with D unresolved. CDR1 is ENHRY, CDR2 SYGVKD, per germline. The CDR3 is 13 residues long. Trimming removed 0 bases at V and 15 bases at J, with 12 bases between. The CDR3 loop reads CAISESAVVLLHF. Here the CDR3 DNA reads TGTGCCATCAGTGAGTCAGCGGTCGTTCTCCTCCACTTT.

The chain is built from TRBV18 and TRBJ1-6, with unresolved D. V was clipped by 3 bases and J by 5 bases, with 8 bases between them. The CDR3 contains 14 residues. Germline CDR1 KGHSH, CDR2 LQKENI. As DNA, the CDR3 is TGTGCCAGCTCACCGGGAGGGAATAATTCACCCCTCCACTTT. Encoded protein: CASSPGGNNSPLHF.

This clonotype was seen a handful of times. The CDR3 loop reads CASSQVVLGELFF. Here the CDR3 DNA reads TGCGCCAGCAGCCAAGTGGTTCTCGGGGAGCTGTTTTTT. The rearrangement joins TRBV4-1 to TRBJ2-2; no reliable D call. Deletions cut 1 base from V and 7 bases from J, with 7 bases between. The CDR3 spans 13 residues. The germline CDR1 and CDR2 sequences are MGHRA and YSYEKL.